Below, one T cell receptor beta chain is given with its context. This clonotype has more than one count but fewer than ten. It lacks a known antigen. Per-nucleotide qualities are absent, and no much larger clonotype sits a single base away. Its CDR3 holds 15 amino acids, cysteine through phenylalanine. Of the read, only the CDR3 DNA is kept; its 45 bases are in frame from base 1. V is shortened by 1 base, J by 7 bases, and the region joining them spans 17 bases. For CDR1 and CDR2, the germline V gene (reference sequence) lists DFQATT and SNEGSKA. This record belongs to a study of blood T cells in healthy people across ages (dated by TCRdb to between 2015 and 2017). Regarding the research as a whole: In model experiments, roughly one uniquely barcoded TCR beta cDNA molecule per two T cells was captured by template switching. The donors were split into four age groups: young (average 16 years), middle-aged (roughly 42), aged (more than 55) and long-lived (approximately 80). For two donors (one aged 18 to 29 and one aged 80 or older), the study analyzed two additional independent replicas of 1 million unique cDNA reads from the same blood draw. To track age-related changes in TCR beta repertoire diversity, the study relied on deep sequencing normalized with unique cDNA molecular identifiers.

Libraries were built with 5' RACE. TCRdb shows the sequencer as Illumina HiSeq 2500. The second PCR ran for about 7 to 11 cycles and used a J-beta primer mix along with a sample-barcoded 5' primer. A template-switch 5' adaptor carrying 12 random nucleotides introduced a unique molecular identifier onto each TCR beta cDNA molecule. Each sample yielded at least 2.5 million CDR3-containing paired-end reads. First-strand cDNA synthesis was performed from all RNA using the Mint cDNA synthesis kit, with priming by a TRBC-specific oligonucleotide. All cDNA was treated with uracil-DNA glycosylase and then went through a first 18-cycle PCR with the universal primers M1SS and BC2_uni_R. From the authors' description of their analysis: Normalization of each sample was performed by random selection of 1 million high-quality reads, each carrying a distinct molecular identifier. Instead of being binned into consensus sequences, reads with shared molecular identifiers were discarded. MiTCR, set to a Q25 quality threshold and the strictest error-elimination algorithm, was used for CDR3 identification, clonotype clustering and error correction. A nonparametric unseen species model with Euler transformation was used to estimate a lower bound on total TCR beta diversity. TCRdb reran the public reads through fastp at Q25 and MiXCR, keeping productive beta chains. Each CDR3 protein gets just one entry, which takes the most common genes and DNA from the rows behind it. Here the V and J calls rest on TCRdb's processing, not on the authors' analysis. The sample profile shows fewer than 800,000 distinct CDR3 sequences; around 25% of them were found once. Just under 9.5% of the sample comes from the top ten.

The roughly 37 donors, aged about 6 to 100 years, were systemically healthy Caucasian individuals from Russia. Each donor gave around 9.9 milliliters of peripheral blood, collected into EDTA-treated Vacutainer tubes. Ficoll-Paque density-gradient centrifugation was used to isolate PBMCs, with at least 6 million per sample. Trizol reagent was used to extract total RNA from the PBMCs, yielding at least 6 micrograms per sample. For every donor, flow cytometry on a PBMC aliquot measured the percentage of naive CD45RAhigh/CD27high T cells. Overall results and qualifications from the work: Estimates of total diversity from one million sequenced T cells were regarded as lower bounds and underestimates. The percentage of naive T cells measured by flow cytometry correlated strongly with observed TCR beta diversity. Because profiling used bulk unsorted PBMCs, naive and antigen-experienced compartments could not be compared conclusively. Observed TCR beta diversity per million T cells fell roughly linearly with age, and a significant reduction was already apparent by age roughly 40. Compared with the aged group, more naive CD4+ T cells, fewer expanded clones and increased TCR diversity were shown by the long-lived group, suggesting age selection. The CMV infection status of donors was not known, potentially confounding age-related changes in expanded clonotypes.

The same specimen was also included in a second study, on T cells of mothers and their children. As described in the second report: The donors were nine systemically healthy Caucasian individuals, made up of three mothers and their six children. cDNA synthesis used all of the extracted RNA, with approximately 1.4 ug of RNA in each 15 ul reaction. In the second PCR, the M1S primer introduced both the sample barcodes and 2-4 random nucleotides. Over 10 million TCR beta CDR3 reads came from each mother, compared with millions of reads from each child. TCR recombination output is similarly shaped by thymic selection in related and unrelated pairs, with a minor effect exerted by inherited differences. Normalized repertoire overlap was always slightly but never significantly higher in related than unrelated mother-child pairs. No persistent microchimeric T cell clones were detected, at a sensitivity of approximately 100 clones per million clonotypes. The study used deep NGS to compare TCR beta repertoires of mothers and children, seeking features distinguishing related mother-child pairs from unrelated individuals. Mothers averaged about 40 +/- 4 years of age and children averaged roughly 10 +/- 4 years. Libraries were sequenced on Illumina HiSeq 2000 with 100+100 nt paired-end reads after adapter ligation with NEBNext reagents. To prevent cross-contamination, the mother and child libraries were prepared one month apart and sequenced in separate runs. Each donor had between roughly 450,000 and 2,100,000 distinct TCR beta clonotypes identified. Naive TCR beta clonotypes were estimated from low-frequency clonotypes matched to each donor's FACS-determined naive share, without sorting.

This receptor was taken from a boy between 5 and 17 years old in good health. The rearrangement joined TRBV20-1 to TRBJ2-4; TRBD1 could be the D gene, as 5 bases match. The sequencing sample was made of blood. The nucleotide sequence reads TGCAGTGCTAGAGGAAGACCCCTCGCAGGGAACATTCAGTACTTC. It translates to CSARGRPLAGNIQYF.